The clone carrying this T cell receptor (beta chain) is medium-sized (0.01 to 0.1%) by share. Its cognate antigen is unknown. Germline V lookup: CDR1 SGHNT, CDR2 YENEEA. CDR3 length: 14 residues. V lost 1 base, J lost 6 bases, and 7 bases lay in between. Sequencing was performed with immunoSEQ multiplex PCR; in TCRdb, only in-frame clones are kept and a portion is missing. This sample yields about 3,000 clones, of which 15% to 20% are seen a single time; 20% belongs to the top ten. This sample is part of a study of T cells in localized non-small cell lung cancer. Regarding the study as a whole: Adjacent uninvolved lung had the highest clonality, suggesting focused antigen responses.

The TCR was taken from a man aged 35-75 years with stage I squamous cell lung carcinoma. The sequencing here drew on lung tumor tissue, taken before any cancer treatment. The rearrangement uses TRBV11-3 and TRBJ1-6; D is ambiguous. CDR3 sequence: CASSLGQANSPLHF. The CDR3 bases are TGTGCCAGCAGCTTAGGACAAGCTAATTCACCCCTCCACTTT.